This is a list of T cell receptor beta chains from one sample in a study of T cells in Graves' hyperthyroidism and ophthalmopathy. Using its own MiXCR run on the multiplex PCR reads, TCRdb lists one record per CDR3 protein. The sample has 300,000 to 450,000 distinct CDR3 sequences, approximately 14% seen once. Sequencing was done on a sample of blood. These receptors all stem from a young woman with Graves' hyperthyroidism that later progressed to Graves' ophthalmopathy. The CDR3 runs from the conserved cysteine through the conserved F or W. The D gene is left open where the match is weak. Clone sizes are given selectively: once, few, many, or a class where the clone is expanded.

v_gene,abundance,d_gene,j_gene,len,CDR3aa,CDR3nt
TRBV4-1,-,-,TRBJ2-1,22,CASSQGGEYHPAPDNVYNDQFF,TGCGCCAGCAGCCAAGGAGGGGAGTACCACCCAGCCCCAGATAACGTCTACAATGATCAGTTCTTC
TRBV27,few,TRBD2,TRBJ2-3,15,CASSFFSGSTDTQYF,TGTGCCAGCAGTTTTTTTAGCGGGAGTACAGATACGCAGTATTTT
TRBV13,-,TRBD1,TRBJ2-7,17,CASSSHKGQGSPYEQYF,TGTGCCAGCAGCTCCCATAAGGGACAGGGGTCGCCTTACGAGCAGTACTTC
TRBV27,-,TRBD2,TRBJ2-2,15,CASRGGTSLAGELFF,TGTGCCAGCAGAGGGGGGACTAGTTTGGCTGGGGAGCTGTTTTTT
TRBV5-6,-,TRBD1,TRBJ1-2,14,CASSLDQGEYGYTF,TGTGCCAGCAGCCTCGATCAGGGGGAGTATGGCTACACCTTC
TRBV27,many,-,TRBJ1-5,15,CASSLYGGSNQPQHF,TGTGCCAGCAGTTTATACGGCGGGAGCAATCAGCCCCAGCATTTT
TRBV27,few,-,TRBJ1-5,17,CARDDTQGGDSNQPQHF,TGTGCCCGAGATGACACGCAGGGAGGGGATAGCAATCAGCCCCAGCATTTT
TRBV15,few,-,TRBJ2-7,16,CATSRVPAGPKYEQYF,TGTGCCACCAGCAGAGTTCCTGCAGGGCCAAAGTACGAGCAGTACTTC
TRBV18,-,TRBD2,TRBJ2-1,19,CASSRPGTSGSVSYNEQFF,TGTGCCAGCTCACGGCCCGGGACTAGCGGGAGCGTCTCCTACAATGAGCAGTTCTTC
TRBV13,many,TRBD2,TRBJ2-7,17,CASSSSRGLGGAYEQYF,TGTGCCAGCAGCTCCTCCAGGGGACTAGGGGGGGCCTACGAGCAGTACTTC
TRBV6-2/TRBV6-3,-,TRBD1,TRBJ1-5,17,CASSYGDRDNSNQPQHF,TGTGCCAGCAGTTACGGGGACAGGGATAATAGCAATCAGCCCCAGCATTTT
TRBV6-1,-,-,TRBJ2-2,16,CASSPFGGGNTGELFF,TGTGCCAGCAGTCCCTTCGGCGGTGGGAACACCGGGGAGCTGTTTTTT
TRBV11-2,many,-,TRBJ2-7,15,CASSLEQGLATVQYF,TGTGCCAGCAGCTTAGAGCAAGGGCTCGCTACGGTGCAGTACTTC
TRBV9,-,-,TRBJ2-2,16,CASSVGAQMATGELFF,TGTGCCAGCAGCGTAGGGGCCCAGATGGCAACCGGGGAGCTGTTTTTT
TRBV7-9,few,TRBD2,TRBJ2-7,15,CASSFSSGGVYEQYF,TGTGCCAGCAGCTTCTCTAGCGGGGGAGTGTACGAGCAGTACTTC
TRBV7-9,few,-,TRBJ2-3,15,CASSLGPANTDTQYF,TGTGCCAGCAGCTTAGGACCAGCAAACACAGATACGCAGTATTTT
TRBV29-1,-,-,TRBJ2-1,14,CSALLPNVYNEQFF,TGCAGCGCCCTTTTACCCAACGTTTACAATGAGCAGTTCTTC
TRBV11-3,-,-,TRBJ2-1,13,CASSLVSDNEQFF,TGTGCCAGCAGCTTAGTCTCGGACAATGAGCAGTTCTTC
TRBV7-6,-,-,TRBJ2-2,14,CASHLDRITGELFF,TGTGCCAGCCACCTAGACAGGATCACCGGGGAGCTGTTTTTT
TRBV20-1,many,TRBD2,TRBJ2-3,16,CSARLAGGPSTDTQYF,TGCAGTGCTAGGCTAGCGGGAGGGCCCAGCACAGATACGCAGTATTTT
TRBV11-2,many,-,TRBJ1-6,15,CASKSLSSYNSPLHF,TGTGCCAGCAAGTCGCTTAGCTCCTATAATTCACCCCTCCACTTT
TRBV28,many,-,TRBJ2-1,15,CASSLYASSYNEQFF,TGTGCCAGCAGTTTATACGCGAGCTCCTACAATGAGCAGTTCTTC
TRBV6-5,once,-,TRBJ1-1,13,CASSYGSAAEAFF,TGTGCCAGCAGTTATGGTTCGGCGGCAGAAGCTTTCTTT
TRBV28,many,-,TRBJ1-1,15,CASQGTGGEHTEAFF,TGTGCCAGCCAGGGAACAGGCGGGGAACACACTGAAGCTTTCTTT
TRBV19,-,TRBD1,TRBJ2-5,15,CASSIGTGGWETQYF,TGTGCCAGTAGTATCGGGACAGGGGGCTGGGAGACCCAGTACTTC
TRBV12-3/TRBV12-4,many,TRBD1,TRBJ2-5,16,CASSLRLGQGSETQYF,TGTGCCAGCAGTTTACGACTTGGACAGGGGTCGGAGACCCAGTACTTC
TRBV10-3,few,-,TRBJ1-1,13,CAIKRTQNTEAFF,TGTGCCATCAAGCGGACACAGAACACTGAAGCTTTCTTT
TRBV5-1,-,-,TRBJ1-3,17,CASSLAPGALSGNTIYF,TGCGCCAGCAGCCTCGCGCCAGGGGCCCTCTCTGGAAACACCATATATTTT
TRBV20-1,many,-,TRBJ1-5,14,CSARDRAEVQPQHF,TGCAGTGCTAGAGATCGGGCAGAAGTTCAGCCCCAGCATTTT
TRBV4-1,few,-,TRBJ1-1,14,CASSQESSDTEAFF,TGCGCCAGCAGCCAAGAGTCTTCGGACACTGAAGCTTTCTTT
TRBV28,many,-,TRBJ1-2,15,CASSLMAGEFYGYTF,TGTGCCAGCAGTTTGATGGCAGGGGAATTCTATGGCTACACCTTC
TRBV7-9,-,-,TRBJ2-1,14,CASSQDGHYNEQFF,TGTGCCAGCAGCCAGGACGGTCACTACAATGAGCAGTTCTTC
TRBV5-1,few,-,TRBJ1-5,14,CASSLVGGTQPQHF,TGCGCCAGCAGCTTGGTTGGAGGGACCCAGCCCCAGCATTTT